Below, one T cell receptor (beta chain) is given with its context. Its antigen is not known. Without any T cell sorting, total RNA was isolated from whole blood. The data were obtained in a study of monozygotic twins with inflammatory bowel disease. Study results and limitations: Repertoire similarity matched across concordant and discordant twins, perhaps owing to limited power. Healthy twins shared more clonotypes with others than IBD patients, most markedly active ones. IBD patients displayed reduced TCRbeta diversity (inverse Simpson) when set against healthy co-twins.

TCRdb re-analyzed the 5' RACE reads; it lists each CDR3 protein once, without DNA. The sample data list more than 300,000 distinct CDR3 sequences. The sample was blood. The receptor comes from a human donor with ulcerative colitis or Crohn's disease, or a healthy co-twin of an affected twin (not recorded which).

The CDR3 sequence: CAWRRQTETQYF. The chain combines TRBV30 with TRBJ2-5; TCRdb's D call of TRBD1 is untestable without DNA. The length of the CDR3 is 12 residues. The V gene's germline CDR1 is GTSNPN and CDR2 SVGIG (reference sequence).